Shown below are 31 T cell receptor beta chains from a single sample sequenced in a study of shared clonotypes between healthy human individuals. Profiling relied on immunoSEQ multiplex PCR, and the TCRdb table lists in-frame clones only, not all of them. The repertoire includes around 2.5 million clones, under 95% of them detected once, and approximately 0.37% sits in the top ten. Sequenced input: naive CD4+ T cells from PBMCs. Regarding subset: CD45RA+ positively selected. The receptors originated from a young man in good health. Some clones in this sample may be carry-over from other donors' samples.

The chain joins TRBV6-5 to TRBJ2-7; 9 nucleotides align to TRBD2. CDR3 length equals 14 residues. The germline V gene encodes CDR1 MNHEY and CDR2 SVGAGI. V lost 2 bases and J lost 4; bases outside the gene matches: 3. Here the CDR3 DNA reads TGTGCCAGCAGTTACCGGACTAGCGCATACGAGCAGTACTTC. The encoded protein is CASSYRTSAYEQYF.

This chain connects TRBV15 to TRBJ1-5, with unresolved D. Germline values: CDR1 LNHNV, CDR2 YYDKDF (reference sequence). V was pared by 6 bases and J by 4 bases, with 13 bases between. This CDR3 has 14 amino acids. CDR3 protein: CATSVRQGNQPQHF. CDR3 sequence (DNA): TGTGCCACCAGTGTCAGACAAGGTAATCAGCCCCAGCATTTT.

Details on this clone: Other DNA sequences in this specimen translate into the identical CDR3. The V gene is TRBV7-3, the J gene TRBJ1-3; a weak D match, TRBD1 (5 bases). Germline CDR1 reads SGHTA; CDR2 reads FQGTGA. Trimming took off 0 bases at V and 2 bases at J, with 5 bases between the two ends. This CDR3 spans 14 amino acids. The CDR3 coding sequence is TGTGCCAGCAGCTTAACAGGGGCTGGAAACACCATATATTTT. Its protein product is CASSLTGAGNTIYF.

The chain links TRBV4-3 to TRBJ1-5, with 8 positions matching TRBD1. CDR3 length: 14 residues. J was trimmed by 9 bases and V by 5 bases; bases with no gene match: 9. The germline V gene has CDR1 LGHNA and CDR2 YSLEER. The CDR3 reads CASSWRQGIGPQHF. CDR3 sequence (DNA): TGCGCCAGCAGCTGGAGACAGGGGATCGGGCCCCAGCATTTT.

The rearrangement uses TRBV5-1 and TRBJ2-1; possibly TRBD2 for D (6 bases). CDR3 size: 15 residues. CDR1 is SGHRS, CDR2 YFSETQ, per germline. V lost 4 bases and J lost 0, with 11 bases in between. CDR3 sequence: CASSAGLLSYNEQFF. The CDR3, as DNA: TGCGCCAGCAGCGCGGGACTCCTCTCCTACAATGAGCAGTTCTTC.

This chain uses TRBV18 with TRBJ2-3, with a tentative D call TRBD1 (6 bases). V lost 2 bases, J lost 2 bases, and 20 bases lay in between. The CDR3 loop spans 18 amino acids. The germline V gene has CDR1 KGHSH and CDR2 LQKENI. CDR3 residues: CASSPRTGLGTSTDTQYF. CDR3 DNA: TGTGCCAGCTCACCAAGAACAGGGTTAGGGACCTCCACAGATACGCAGTATTTT.

V is TRBV5-1 and J is TRBJ1-4; 8 bases align to TRBD1. The CDR3 is made up of 15 amino acids. The germline gives CDR1 SGHRS, CDR2 YFSETQ. Trimming took 0 bases from V and 8 from J; bases not matched to a gene: 6. This CDR3 is CASSLGPQGAEKLFF. In nucleotides, the CDR3 is TGCGCCAGCAGCTTGGGGCCCCAGGGGGCGGAAAAACTGTTTTTT.

About this clone itself: Other DNA sequences from this sample encode an identical CDR3 as well. The genes are TRBV28 and TRBJ2-3, with D uncertain. CDR1 is MDHEN, CDR2 SYDVKM, per germline. Deletions cut 4 bases from V and 0 bases from J, with 5 bases between. The CDR3 runs 13 residues. CDR3 coding DNA: TGTGCCAGCAGTTCACCTAGCACAGATACGCAGTATTTT. Amino acids: CASSSPSTDTQYF.

The chain links TRBV4-3 to TRBJ1-2; D ambiguous. Deletions cut 0 bases from V and 5 bases from J, with 7 bases between. The germline V gene has CDR1 LGHNA and CDR2 YSLEER. The CDR3 has 13 residues. In nucleotides, the CDR3 is TGCGCCAGCAGCCAAGATAATTCGTATGGCTACACCTTC. Its translation: CASSQDNSYGYTF.

The chain combines TRBV19 with TRBJ2-1; D gene ambiguous. CDR1 and CDR2 from the germline V gene are LNHDA and SQIVND (reference sequence). V lost 5 bases to trimming and J lost 8 bases, with 13 bases between them. CDR3 length: 13 residues. The CDR3 sequence is CASSWAQVHEQFF. The CDR3 bases are TGTGCCAGTAGTTGGGCCCAAGTCCATGAGCAGTTCTTC. The full variable domain, completed using reference TRBV19 and TRBJ2-1, is DGGITQSPKYLFRKEGQNVTLSCEQNLNHDAMYWYRQDPGQGLRLIYYSQIVNDFQKGDIAEGYSVSREKKESFPLTVTSAQKNPTAFYLCASSWAQVHEQFFGPGTRLTVL.

The chain is built from TRBV19 and TRBJ1-4, with 7 bases lining up with TRBD1. The CDR3 has 14 amino acids. Unmatched junction bases numbered 4, after V lost 5 bases and J lost 4 bases. Germline CDR1 LNHDA, CDR2 SQIVND (reference sequence). CDR3 protein: CASSGQAGNEKLFF. The CDR3 DNA is TGTGCCAGTAGTGGACAGGCCGGTAATGAAAAACTGTTTTTT.

The chain uses TRBV5-4 and TRBJ1-1; no clear D gene. The CDR3 is 14 residues long. Germline loops: CDR1 SGHNT, CDR2 YYREEE (reference sequence). Trimming shortened V by 4 bases and J by 1 base, and 11 bases separated the two germline ends. Here the CDR3 reads CASSQHVSNTEAFF. The DNA of the CDR3 is TGTGCCAGCAGCCAACACGTTTCGAACACTGAAGCTTTCTTT.

This clone came up once. This chain connects TRBV30 to TRBJ2-7, with 8 bases identical to TRBD1. CDR1 GTSNPN and CDR2 SVGIG come from the germline V gene (reference sequence). The CDR3 loop spans 12 amino acids. V lost 3 bases, J lost 3 bases, and 1 base stayed unmatched. In nucleotides, the CDR3 is TGTGCCTGGAGAACAGGGGGCTACGAGCAGTACTTC. This translates into CAWRTGGYEQYF.

The chain's CDR3 is CASSLAPAAANEQFF. CDR3 nucleotides: TGTGCCAGCAGCTTAGCTCCCGCGGCTGCAAATGAGCAGTTCTTC. The rearrangement uses TRBV11-2 and TRBJ2-1, with D unclear. In germline, CDR1 is SGHAT, CDR2 FQNNGV. The CDR3 consists of 15 residues. The V end lost 1 base, the J end lost 7 bases, and 14 bases lay between the germline ends.

The J gene is TRBJ1-5, the V gene TRBV5-5; weak D call: TRBD1 (6 bases). The V and J ends lost 0 bases and 5 bases respectively, with 12 bases between them. The CDR3 consists of 15 residues. Germline CDR1 SGHKS, CDR2 YYEKEE (reference sequence). The CDR3 spells CASSLAGTRDQPQHF. In nucleotides, the CDR3 is TGTGCCAGCAGCTTGGCCGGGACAAGAGATCAGCCCCAGCATTTT.

V usage is TRBV30 and J usage is TRBJ1-6; no firm D call. The CDR3 length is 12 residues. The germline gives CDR1 GTSNPN, CDR2 SVGIG (reference sequence). Trimming cost V 0 bases and J 7 bases, with 4 bases left between them. CDR3 sequence reads: CAWSVYNSPLHF. The CDR3 DNA follows: TGTGCCTGGAGTGTATACAATTCACCCCTCCACTTT.

V gene TRBV27 combines with J gene TRBJ1-2; D gene uncertain. The germline gives CDR1 MNHEY, CDR2 SMNVEV (reference sequence). CDR3 length equals 13 residues. Trimming took off 1 base at V and 1 base at J, with 4 bases between the two ends. The CDR3, as DNA: TGTGCCAGCAGTTTATTAAGTAACTATGGCTACACCTTC. It yields the protein CASSLLSNYGYTF.

As to this clone: A much more abundant neighbour one base away suggests this may be a read error. The J gene is TRBJ1-1, the V gene TRBV5-1; D gene unclear. Trimming pared 1 base from V and 0 bases from J, leaving 4 bases between. Germline V lookup: CDR1 SGHRS, CDR2 YFSETQ. The CDR3 totals 13 residues. The CDR3 region has the DNA TGCGCCAGCAGCTTGATAGTGAACACTGAAGCTTTCTTT. Its translation: CASSLIVNTEAFF.

This chain joins TRBV9 and TRBJ2-4; D could derive from TRBD1 or TRBD2 (6 bases each). Trimming stripped 4 bases from V and 8 bases from J, with 16 bases between. Germline loops: CDR1 SGDLS, CDR2 YYNGEE. The CDR3 is 14 residues long. CDR3 protein: CASSSLGASDIQYF. Here the CDR3 DNA reads TGTGCCAGCAGCTCTCTGGGGGCTAGCGACATTCAGTACTTC.

This chain connects TRBV18 to TRBJ1-2, with D uncertain. Trimming removed 3 bases at V and 4 bases at J, with 9 bases between. The CDR3 length is 13 residues. Germline CDR1 reads KGHSH; CDR2 reads LQKENI. CDR3 in amino acids: CASSPTQIYGYTF. CDR3 nucleotide sequence: TGTGCCAGCTCACCTACGCAAATCTATGGCTACACCTTC.

This chain links TRBV5-1 with TRBJ1-4, with 7 bases lining up with TRBD1. J gave up 6 bases and V 4 bases, and 9 bases lay outside the gene matches. Germline CDR1 is SGHRS and CDR2 is YFSETQ. The CDR3 is 15 residues long. The CDR3 DNA reads TGCGCCAGCAGCGACCTCCGGGACAGCTATGAAAAACTGTTTTTT. This codes for CASSDLRDSYEKLFF.

The gene calls are TRBV30 and TRBJ2-5; D uncertain. The germline V and J ends were trimmed by 0 bases and 0 bases, with 8 bases remaining between them. Per the germline V gene, CDR1 is GTSNPN and CDR2 is SVGIG (reference sequence). There are 14 residues in the CDR3. For the CDR3, the DNA is TGTGCCTGGAGTGTACGTCAGTACCAAGAGACCCAGTACTTC. Translating it yields CAWSVRQYQETQYF.

This chain joins TRBV6-1 and TRBJ2-7; 15 positions agree with TRBD2. The J segment lost 4 bases and the V segment lost 2 bases, leaving 15 bases of the junction unmatched. The CDR3 runs 20 residues. Germline V CDR1 and CDR2: MNHNS, SASEGT. The CDR3 is CASSELFPGLAGGSEYEQYF. DNA of the CDR3: TGTGCCAGCAGTGAACTATTTCCGGGACTAGCGGGAGGTTCGGAATACGAGCAGTACTTC.

The V gene is TRBV5-1, the J gene TRBJ2-4; 9 bases align to TRBD1. CDR1 and CDR2 from the germline V gene are SGHRS and YFSETQ. The CDR3 loop spans 16 amino acids. V dropped 4 bases and J dropped 0; count of bases not matched to a gene: 5. In DNA form, the CDR3 reads TGCGCCAGCAGCGTAACAGGGGGCCCAGCCAAAAACATTCAGTACTTC. This codes for CASSVTGGPAKNIQYF.

The chain carries TRBV7-8 and TRBJ1-5, with D unresolved. V lost 6 bases and J 1 base, leaving 4 bases between the germline ends. Germline V lookup: CDR1 SGHVS, CDR2 FQNEAQ. The CDR3 has 12 residues. This chain's CDR3 is CASSRSNQPQHF. CDR3 nucleotide sequence: TGTGCCAGCAGTCGAAGCAATCAGCCCCAGCATTTT.

The chain recombines TRBV7-9 with TRBJ2-3, with D possibly matching TRBD2 (5 bases). The CDR3 has 16 amino acids. Germline loops: CDR1 SEHNR, CDR2 FQNEAQ (reference sequence). Trimming pared 1 base from V and 1 base from J, leaving 12 bases between. The CDR3: CASSLDREFGTDTQYF. The CDR3 DNA follows: TGTGCCAGCAGCTTAGACCGGGAATTTGGCACAGATACGCAGTATTTT.

The genes are TRBV6-5 and TRBJ1-1; D not resolved. The V end was cut by 8 bases, the J end by 5 bases, with 15 bases between. Germline CDR1 and CDR2: MNHEY and SVGAGI. The CDR3 has 13 amino acids. CDR3 residues: CASCWVLGTEAFF. The CDR3 DNA reads TGTGCCAGCTGTTGGGTCTTAGGGACTGAAGCTTTCTTT.

The rearrangement uses TRBV6-7 and TRBJ2-1; D may be TRBD2 (6 bases). TRBV6-7 is annotated as an ORF whose role is uncertain. The CDR3 extends over 17 amino acids. V shed 8 bases and J shed 2 bases, with 22 bases lying between them. In nucleotides, the CDR3 is TGTGCCAGCTTCCGGGACTCCTTACTCTCGCCCTACAATGAGCAGTTCTTC. It yields the protein CASFRDSLLSPYNEQFF.

The gene calls are TRBV7-7 and TRBJ1-1; D is unclear. Germline assignment: CDR1 SSHAT and CDR2 FNYEAQ (reference sequence). The CDR3 spans 14 residues. Trimming took 1 base from V and 6 from J, leaving 12 bases between them. CDR3 coding DNA: TGTGCCAGCAGCTTAGACGGCCAGGCGTCTGAAGCTTTCTTT. Protein sequence: CASSLDGQASEAFF.

The chain links TRBV4-1 to TRBJ1-4; TRBD1 matches 8 bases. The CDR3 runs 20 residues. Germline CDR1 reads MGHRA; CDR2 reads YSYEKL. V gave up 4 bases and J gave up 8 bases; unmatched junction bases: 24. The CDR3 DNA reads as TGCGCCAGCAGCCCCCTCCTCCCCAGGACAGGGCGATGGTTCGAGGAAAAACTGTTTTTT. This codes for CASSPLLPRTGRWFEEKLFF.

The chain employs TRBV28 and TRBJ2-7; 7 bases are shared with TRBD1. Germline values: CDR1 MDHEN, CDR2 SYDVKM. This CDR3 comprises 13 residues. The trim removed 7 bases at V and 2 bases at J, leaving 5 bases unmatched. The CDR3 protein is CASMTGQPYEQYF. In DNA, the CDR3 is TGTGCCAGCATGACGGGACAGCCCTACGAGCAGTACTTC.